The 3 T cell receptor beta chains reported below all come from one sample, sequenced in a study of cytomegalovirus exposure and HLA in healthy donors. Vbeta (60) and Jbeta (13) primers were used in the PCR. Profiling relied on immunoSEQ multiplex PCR, and the TCRdb table lists in-frame clones only, not all of them. Counted here are some 170,000 clones, 77% occurring once; the ten biggest clones make up about 3.8%. The sequencing input was PBMCs. The source of these receptors is a woman in her sixties or seventies in good health and CMV-seropositive.

The V and J genes are TRBV11-1 and TRBJ2-1; a possible D gene is TRBD2 (5 bases). CDR1 is SGHAT and CDR2 is FQDESV in the germline V gene (reference sequence). The V end lost 3 bases, the J end lost 12 bases, and 18 bases lay between the germline ends. This CDR3 has 14 amino acids. The CDR3, as DNA: TGTGCCAGCAGCTTGGAAGGGAGCGTTGTTCGGCAGTTCTTC. Residues: CASSLEGSVVRQFF.

The chain recombines TRBV5-1 with TRBJ2-1; 7 nucleotides align to TRBD1. The junction had 10 bases not matched to a gene; V was cut back by 5 bases and J by 5 bases. CDR1 is SGHRS, CDR2 YFSETQ, per germline. The CDR3 has 15 amino acids. CDR3 sequence reads: CASREGGAGDNEQFF. In nucleotides, the CDR3 is TGCGCCAGCAGAGAAGGGGGCGCAGGAGACAATGAGCAGTTCTTC.

The rearrangement links TRBV5-6 to TRBJ2-3, with a possible D match to TRBD2 (6 bases). This CDR3 has 15 residues. CDR1 and CDR2 from the germline V gene are SGHDT and YYEEEE. V dropped 0 bases and J dropped 0 bases, with 8 bases sitting between them. Written as DNA, the CDR3 is TGTGCCAGCAGCTTGGTGGGGGGAAGCACAGATACGCAGTATTTT. It translates to CASSLVGGSTDTQYF.